The 22 T cell receptor beta chains presented below share a single source sample, sequenced in a study of shared clonotypes between healthy human individuals. Some clones are missing from TCRdb's copy, which holds only in-frame ones; the method was immunoSEQ multiplex PCR. The table lists over 850,000 clones, approximately 80% of them singletons. The sequenced sample was memory CD4+ T cells from PBMCs. The subset was: CD45RA-negative fraction. These receptors were taken from a man aged 18-30 years in good health. Some clones in this sample may be carry-over from other donors' samples.

This clone occurred many times. CDR3 loop: CASNRAGSTFQYF. The CDR3 DNA reads TGTGCCAGCAATCGCGCCGGGAGCACCTTTCAGTACTTC. This chain links TRBV6-1 with TRBJ2-4, with a tentative D call TRBD2 (6 bases). Germline lookup yields CDR1 MNHNS and CDR2 SASEGT. Trimming took off 7 bases at V and 11 bases at J, with 18 bases between the two ends. There are 13 residues in the CDR3.

The chain has TRBV6-5 and TRBJ2-7, with D unclear. V gave up 6 bases and J gave up 3 bases, with 12 bases separating them. The V gene's germline CDR1 is MNHEY and CDR2 SVGAGI. This CDR3 spans 13 amino acids. CDR3 DNA sequence: TGTGCCAGCAGGTCTTCGTGGGGCTACGAGCAGTACTTC. This gives the protein CASRSSWGYEQYF.

Note on this clone: At the DNA level, this CDR3 is encoded by other sequences in the same sample as well. The rearrangement joins TRBV7-9 to TRBJ1-2; weak D call: TRBD1 (5 bases). The germline V and J ends were trimmed by 5 bases and 4 bases, with 11 bases remaining between them. The germline V gene encodes CDR1 SEHNR and CDR2 FQNEAQ (reference sequence). The CDR3 sequence is 13 residues long. CDR3 sequence (DNA): TGTGCCAGCAGCCTGGGGCCAGGCTATGGCTACACCTTC. This translates into CASSLGPGYGYTF.

The chain recombines TRBV25-1 with TRBJ2-7, with 7 positions matching TRBD1. The better agreement between TRBJ2-5 and the DNA end casts doubt on the J call. The CDR3 runs to 15 residues. Germline-derived CDR1 and CDR2 are MGHDK and SYGVNS. The CDR3 nucleotides read TGTGCCAGCAGTGAATATATAGGGGGCGGCGAGACCCAGTACTTC. This gives the protein CASSEYIGGGETQYF.

Only one count was recorded for this clone. This chain joins TRBV7-2 and TRBJ2-3; 7 nucleotides align to TRBD2. With V trimmed by 7 bases and J by 1 base, 11 bases remained unmatched. Per germline, CDR1 SGHTA and CDR2 FQGNSA. The CDR3 totals 16 residues. CDR3 protein: CASTPRGGRGTDTQYF. DNA for the CDR3: TGTGCCAGCACCCCTCGGGGCGGGAGAGGCACAGATACGCAGTATTTT.

The chain joins TRBV7-2 to TRBJ1-1; D not certain. The CDR3 has 14 amino acids. Germline V gene data show CDR1 as SGHTA and CDR2 as FQGNSA. Trimming pared 6 bases from V and 6 bases from J, leaving 17 bases between. CDR3 DNA sequence: TGTGCCAGCAGATCAAGGGAGGGTTCAGCTGAAGCTTTCTTT. Protein: CASRSREGSAEAFF.

This clone was counted a single time. The chain links TRBV30 to TRBJ2-5; 7 positions agree with TRBD2. The V gene end was trimmed by 5 bases and the J gene end by 5 bases; junction bases not matched to a gene: 8. CDR1 GTSNPN and CDR2 SVGIG come from the germline V gene (reference sequence). This CDR3 comprises 13 residues. The CDR3: CAWRLARGETQYF. DNA of the CDR3: TGTGCCTGGCGTTTAGCGCGGGGGGAGACCCAGTACTTC.

This clone occurred a few times. The chain uses TRBV28 and TRBJ1-1; D is possibly TRBD1 (5 bases). Germline assignment: CDR1 MDHEN and CDR2 SYDVKM. V lost 10 bases and J 7 bases, leaving 19 bases between the germline ends. The CDR3 is 13 amino acids. This CDR3 reads CAILGDSPSEAFF. The CDR3 DNA reads as TGTGCCATCCTGGGGGACTCACCCAGTGAAGCTTTCTTT.

This chain joins TRBV7-8 and TRBJ1-2; 7 bases are a match to TRBD1. The CDR3 is made up of 15 amino acids. Germline lookup yields CDR1 SGHVS and CDR2 FQNEAQ. After removal of 3 bases from V and 2 bases from J, the junction contained 6 bases not matched to a gene. The CDR3 loop is CASSFLQTGNYGYTF. As DNA, the CDR3 is TGTGCCAGCAGCTTCCTCCAGACAGGGAACTATGGCTACACCTTC.

The gene calls are TRBV18 and TRBJ1-4; D gene unclear. The CDR3 totals 15 residues. CDR1 and CDR2 (germline): KGHSH, LQKENI. Trimming took off 0 bases at V and 0 bases at J, with 5 bases between the two ends. CDR3 protein: CASSPPSATNEKLFF. Written as DNA, the CDR3 is TGTGCCAGCTCACCACCCTCTGCAACTAATGAAAAACTGTTTTTT. The full variable domain, with the rest looked up from reference TRBV18 and TRBJ1-4, is NAGVMQNPRHLVRRRGQEARLRCSPMKGHSHVYWYRQLPEEGLKFMVYLQKENIIDESGMPKERFSAEFPKEGPSILRIQQVVRGDSAAYFCASSPPSATNEKLFFGSGTQLSVL.

The rearrangement links TRBV11-2 to TRBJ2-3; TRBD2 is a possible D gene (5 bases). This CDR3 is 14 amino acids long. Trimming removed 0 bases at V and 3 bases at J, with 7 bases between. CDR1 and CDR2 from the germline V gene are SGHAT and FQNNGV. CDR3 residues: CASSLDRTTDTQYF. Written as DNA, the CDR3 is TGTGCCAGCAGCTTAGACAGGACTACAGATACGCAGTATTTT.

The chain is built from TRBV30 and TRBJ1-3, with D unresolved. Germline V gene lookup returns CDR1 GTSNPN and CDR2 SVGIG (reference sequence). The CDR3 is made up of 13 amino acids. Trimming cost V 1 base and J 1 base, with 5 bases left between them. CDR3 loop: CAWSGQSGNTIYF. CDR3 nucleotide sequence: TGTGCCTGGAGTGGGCAGTCTGGAAACACCATATATTTT.

The V and J genes are TRBV4-2 and TRBJ1-5; TRBD1 might be the D (6 bases). CDR3 length: 14 residues. The germline gives CDR1 LGHNA, CDR2 YNFKEQ. Trimming took 5 bases from V and 4 from J, leaving 12 bases between them. CDR3 nucleotide sequence: TGTGCCAGCAGCTGGGGGGCGGGTAATCAGCCCCAGCATTTT. This gives the protein CASSWGAGNQPQHF.

This clone came up a few times. The chain carries TRBV28 and TRBJ2-1; no firm D call. Germline V lookup: CDR1 MDHEN, CDR2 SYDVKM. CDR3 length: 14 amino acids. V lost 7 bases, J lost 6 bases, and 16 bases lay in between. CDR3 region: CASKIGSLGNEQFF. CDR3 DNA sequence: TGTGCCAGCAAGATAGGGTCTTTGGGCAATGAGCAGTTCTTC.

The chain couples TRBV28 to TRBJ2-2; 7 bases fit TRBD1. CDR1 and CDR2 (germline): MDHEN, SYDVKM. V shed 6 bases, J shed 8 bases, and the junction held 3 bases outside the gene matches. The CDR3 has 12 amino acids. CDR3 residues: CASRLQGGELFF. DNA for the CDR3: TGTGCCAGCAGATTACAGGGGGGGGAGCTGTTTTTT.

V gene TRBV6-1 combines with J gene TRBJ2-7; D perhaps matches TRBD2 (5 bases). The CDR3 loop spans 13 amino acids. Germline values: CDR1 MNHNS, CDR2 SASEGT. Trimming pared 4 bases from V and 7 bases from J, leaving 14 bases between. In DNA form, the CDR3 reads TGTGCCAGCAGTGGCACGATGCGGGTGGAGCAGTACTTC. The encoded protein is CASSGTMRVEQYF.

This clone has just one count. At the DNA level, this CDR3 is encoded by other sequences in the same sample as well. This CDR3 reads CASSPGQGAAGNTIYF. Written as DNA, the CDR3 is TGTGCCAGCTCACCAGGACAGGGAGCAGCCGGAAACACCATATATTTT. This chain links TRBV18 with TRBJ1-3; 8 nucleotides line up with TRBD1. Germline V gene sequence: CDR1 KGHSH, CDR2 LQKENI. The CDR3 loop spans 16 amino acids. V lost 2 bases to trimming and J lost 4 bases; unmatched junction nucleotides: 7. The full variable domain, its missing parts supplied by reference TRBV18 and TRBJ1-3, is NAGVMQNPRHLVRRRGQEARLRCSPMKGHSHVYWYRQLPEEGLKFMVYLQKENIIDESGMPKERFSAEFPKEGPSILRIQQVVRGDSAAYFCASSPGQGAAGNTIYFGEGSWLTVV.

The chain uses TRBV2 and TRBJ1-5; TRBD1 might be the D (5 bases). V dropped 5 bases and J dropped 5 bases, with 10 bases sitting between them. Germline-derived CDR1 and CDR2 are SNHLY and FYNNEI. The CDR3 is 13 amino acids. CDR3 sequence reads: CASSWDRDQPQHF. The CDR3 DNA reads TGTGCCAGCAGTTGGGACCGTGATCAGCCCCAGCATTTT. The entire variable domain, with the rest obtained from reference TRBV2 and TRBJ1-5, is as follows: EPEVTQTPSHQVTQMGQEVILRCVPISNHLYFYWYRQILGQKVEFLVSFYNNEISEKSEIFDDQFSVERPDGSNFTLKIRSTKLEDSAMYFCASSWDRDQPQHFGDGTRLSIL.

The genes are TRBV9 and TRBJ2-2, with 8 bases matching TRBD1. Germline V gene sequence: CDR1 SGDLS, CDR2 YYNGEE. The CDR3 contains 15 residues. The V gene end was trimmed by 4 bases and the J gene end by 7 bases; junction bases not matched to a gene: 9. CDR3 in DNA: TGTGCCAGCAGCCTCCGGACAGGGCCGGGCGGGGAGCTGTTTTTT. It translates to CASSLRTGPGGELFF.

The J gene is TRBJ2-5, the V gene TRBV2; D possibly corresponds to TRBD1 (5 bases). Germline V gene sequence: CDR1 SNHLY, CDR2 FYNNEI. This CDR3 region has 12 residues. V was shortened by 9 bases and J by 4 bases, with 12 bases between the two germline ends. The CDR3 loop reads CASQQDGETQYF. The CDR3 DNA reads as TGTGCCAGTCAACAGGACGGAGAGACCCAGTACTTC.

This chain uses TRBV30 with TRBJ2-1; possibly TRBD1 for D (6 bases). Trimming shortened V by 4 bases and J by 5 bases, and 15 bases separated the two germline ends. CDR1 and CDR2 (germline): GTSNPN, SVGIG (reference sequence). CDR3 length equals 14 residues. The CDR3 DNA follows: TGTGCCTGGAAAGCGGCAGGGGCGGACAATGAGCAGTTCTTC. Translation gives CAWKAAGADNEQFF.

The V call is TRBV7-3, the J call TRBJ2-2, with 8 positions matching TRBD2. Per the germline V gene, CDR1 is SGHTA and CDR2 is FQGTGA. This CDR3 has 15 residues. J gave up 0 bases and V 8 bases, and 5 bases lay outside the gene matches. CDR3 in amino acids: CASQSGGTNTGELFF. CDR3 nucleotide sequence: TGTGCCAGCCAGAGCGGGGGTACGAACACCGGGGAGCTGTTTTTT.